The source of this T cell receptor (beta chain) is a study of T cell responses to AZD1222 COVID-19 vaccine. Trimming removed 3 bases from V and 5 bases from J; junction bases left unmatched: 7. The CDR3 covers 15 residues. Germline CDR1 MDHEN, CDR2 SYDVKM. Study-wide results and limits: Seropositivity was recorded at baseline in only five to seven AZD1222 recipients. Most donors were white British and more were female, and clonal diversity was possibly underestimated. Dominant at 160-218 and 743-854, vaccine-associated CD4 TCRs also spanned spike. Two AZD1222 administrations were followed by greater Spike-specific TCR breadth and depth.

As concerns this clone: The antigen is unknown.

Clones were sequenced by immunoSEQ multiplex PCR, and TCRdb holds only the in-frame ones, with some missing. Found here are about 160,000 clones, roughly nine tenths of them singletons; the top ten hold over 1.5%. The rearrangement links TRBV28 to TRBJ2-1, with 7 positions matching TRBD2. The sample was peripheral blood, taken on day 0 of AZD1222 vaccination. The receptor comes from an adult in good health. CDR3 protein: CASSFLSGVNNEQFF. The CDR3 nucleotides read TGTGCCAGCAGTTTTTTAAGCGGGGTGAACAATGAGCAGTTCTTC.